These 17 T cell receptor beta chains were sequenced from one sample in a study of monozygotic twins with inflammatory bowel disease. One entry per CDR3 protein, without DNA, is what TCRdb gives after re-calling the 5' RACE reads. This sample carries roughly 100,000 distinct CDR3 sequences, with approximately 2% going to the ten biggest clones. The sequenced material came from blood. These receptors were collected from a human donor with ulcerative colitis or Crohn's disease, or a healthy co-twin of an affected twin (not recorded which).

The J gene is TRBJ2-1, the V gene TRBV28; TCRdb calls TRBD2, which cannot be checked without DNA. Per germline, CDR1 MDHEN and CDR2 SYDVKM. The length of the CDR3 is 15 residues. CDR3 region: CASSDPAKRNNEQFF.

V gene TRBV2 combines with J gene TRBJ2-7; the D call from TCRdb, TRBD2, cannot be confirmed without DNA. The CDR3 has 14 residues. CDR1 is SNHLY, CDR2 FYNNEI, per germline. CDR3 amino acids: CASTRTSGTYEQYF.

The genes are TRBV5-1 and TRBJ2-5. This CDR3 spans 14 amino acids. Germline V gene data show CDR1 as SGHRS and CDR2 as YFSETQ. CDR3 protein: CASSWTASRETQYF.

The chain combines TRBV18 with TRBJ1-1; the D call of TRBD1 rests on TCRdb alone, since no DNA is present to check it. Looked up from germline, CDR1 is KGHSH and CDR2 is LQKENI. The CDR3 covers 16 residues. Here the CDR3 reads CASSPLTEGGTDSAFF.

J is TRBJ2-7 and V is TRBV5-1; the D gene TCRdb calls, TRBD1, cannot be checked with no DNA. The CDR3 has 16 residues. CDR1 SGHRS and CDR2 YFSETQ come from the germline V gene. The CDR3: CASSLGSRDGSYEQYF.

This rearrangement joins TRBV6-1 to TRBJ1-5; as DNA is missing, the TRBD1 call by TCRdb cannot be tested. Germline values: CDR1 MNHNS, CDR2 SASEGT. The CDR3 length is 20 residues. The CDR3 loop is CASSELIQTYRDRGHQPQHF.

This chain connects TRBV3-1 to TRBJ1-1; TCRdb lists TRBD1, though no DNA is available to test this call. The CDR3 totals 14 residues. The germline V gene has CDR1 LGHDT and CDR2 YNNKEL (reference sequence). This chain's CDR3 is CASSQESGTGRAFF.

This chain links TRBV5-1 with TRBJ1-6; TCRdb designates TRBD1, a call that cannot be tested without DNA. CDR1 is SGHRS and CDR2 is YFSETQ in the germline V gene. The CDR3 is made up of 14 amino acids. The CDR3 here is CASSLDRGDFPLHF.

The V call is TRBV6-2 or TRBV6-3, the J call TRBJ1-1; the D gene TCRdb calls, TRBD1, cannot be checked with no DNA. CDR1 is MNHEY and CDR2 is SVGEGT in the germline V gene. CDR3 size: 14 residues. The CDR3 loop reads CASSHGGANTEAFF.

The J gene is TRBJ2-1, the V gene TRBV5-1; no DNA is available, so the TRBD1 call from TCRdb remains unchecked. Germline V CDR1 and CDR2: SGHRS, YFSETQ. This CDR3 region has 13 residues. Here the CDR3 reads CASSLAFPGGQFF.

This chain links TRBV2 with TRBJ2-1; TCRdb proposes TRBD1, but this gene call is untestable without DNA. Germline V gives CDR1 SNHLY, CDR2 FYNNEI. This CDR3 spans 15 amino acids. The CDR3 is CASSELGGPYNEQFF.

The gene calls are TRBV10-3 and TRBJ2-3; TCRdb lists TRBD1, though no DNA is available to test this call. This CDR3 has 13 residues. The V gene's germline CDR1 is ENHRY and CDR2 SYGVKD. The CDR3 here is CAISGGTPDTQYF.

V and J are TRBV18 and TRBJ2-1; TCRdb's D gene call, TRBD1, goes unchecked for lack of DNA. The CDR3 is 15 amino acids. CDR1 is KGHSH and CDR2 is LQKENI in the germline V gene. This CDR3 reads CASSLSRGSYNEQFF.

V is TRBV6-5 and J is TRBJ2-7; TCRdb returns TRBD1, unconfirmable since there is no DNA. The CDR3 has 12 amino acids. Germline V gene data show CDR1 as MNHEY and CDR2 as SVGAGI. CDR3 sequence: CATGQPRHEQYF.

The chain carries TRBV18 and TRBJ1-5; the TCRdb D gene call, TRBD1, has no DNA to confirm it. The CDR3 sequence is 18 residues long. The germline gives CDR1 KGHSH, CDR2 LQKENI. CDR3 residues: CASSPLYVRGADNQPQHF.

The chain couples TRBV6-5 to TRBJ1-6. Germline values: CDR1 MNHEY, CDR2 SVGAGI. CDR3 length: 16 amino acids. This CDR3 is CASSYTEAPGYSPLHF.

The chain couples TRBV10-3 to TRBJ2-7; the TCRdb D gene call, TRBD1, has no DNA to confirm it. The CDR3 is 14 amino acids. Germline V gene lookup returns CDR1 ENHRY and CDR2 SYGVKD. CDR3 in amino acids: CAISTRQGQYEQYF.